The subject of this entry is one TCR beta chain. CDR1 is PRHDT, CDR2 FYEKMQ, per germline (reference sequence). CDR3 length equals 19 residues. V gave up 1 base and J gave up 0 bases; unmatched junction bases: 12. TCRdb keeps only in-frame clones here, not all; method: immunoSEQ multiplex PCR. The sample has roughly 60,000 clones, more than 85% seen once. The data are from a study of blood T cell repertoires in COVID-19. Across the study: Sites across the United States, Italy and Spain contributed samples from acute and convalescent COVID-19. Nucleic acid was either cDNA or gDNA, and it came from T cells, B-cell-depleted T cells, or PBMCs.

The V call is TRBV13, the J call TRBJ1-5, with TRBD1 matching over 7 bases. The clonotype comes from a man aged 70 or older with acute or convalescent COVID-19. The source material was peripheral blood. Here the CDR3 reads CASSLVKGTACNSNQPQHF. The CDR3 DNA follows: TGTGCCAGCAGCTTAGTGAAAGGGACAGCCTGTAATAGCAATCAGCCCCAGCATTTT.